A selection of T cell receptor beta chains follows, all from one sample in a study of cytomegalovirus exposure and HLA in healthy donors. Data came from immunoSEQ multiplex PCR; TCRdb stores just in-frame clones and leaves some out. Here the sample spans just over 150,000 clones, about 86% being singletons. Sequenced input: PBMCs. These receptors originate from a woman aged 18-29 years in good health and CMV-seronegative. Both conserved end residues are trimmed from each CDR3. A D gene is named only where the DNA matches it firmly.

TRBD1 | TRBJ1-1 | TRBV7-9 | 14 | ASSLDRQGRNTEAF
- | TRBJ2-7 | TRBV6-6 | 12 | ASSYSGRANEQY
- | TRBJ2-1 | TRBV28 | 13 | ASSLGSDNLNEQF
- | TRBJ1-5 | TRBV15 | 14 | ATSTLGRGSNQPQH
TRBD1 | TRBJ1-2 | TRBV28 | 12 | ASIPGQGANGYT
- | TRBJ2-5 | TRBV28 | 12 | ASSPPRGLETQY
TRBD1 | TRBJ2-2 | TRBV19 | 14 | ASSKGTGRSTGELF
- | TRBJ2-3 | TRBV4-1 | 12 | ASSRGVGTDTQY
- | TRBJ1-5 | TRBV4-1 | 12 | ASSQDPGWQPQH
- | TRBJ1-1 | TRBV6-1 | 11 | ASSDSRGTEAF
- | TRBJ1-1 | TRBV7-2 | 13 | ASSLGTGSVTEAF
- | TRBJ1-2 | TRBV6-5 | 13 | ASSLQGLANYGYT
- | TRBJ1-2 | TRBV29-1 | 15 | SVEPGDSFEAFLGYT
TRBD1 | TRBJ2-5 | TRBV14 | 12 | ASSPTRGPETQY
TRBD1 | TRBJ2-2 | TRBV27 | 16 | ASSFRTGGPRFAGELF
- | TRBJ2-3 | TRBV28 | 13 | ASRPTGVPTDTQY
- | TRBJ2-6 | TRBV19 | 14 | ASSIGGRAGANVLT
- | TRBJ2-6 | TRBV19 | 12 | ASSTGSGANVLT
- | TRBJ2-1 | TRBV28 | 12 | ASSLPQGLGEQF
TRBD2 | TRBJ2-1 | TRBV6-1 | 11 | ACRTSGLGEQF
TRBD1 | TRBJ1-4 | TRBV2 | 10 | ASDREDEKLF
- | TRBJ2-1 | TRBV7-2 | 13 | ASSSGQFLGSEQF
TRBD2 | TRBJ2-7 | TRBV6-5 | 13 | ASSYGLAGSYEQY
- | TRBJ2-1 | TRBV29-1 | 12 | SVEPGSPYNEQF
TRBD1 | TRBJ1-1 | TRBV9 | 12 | ASSVTQGGTEAF
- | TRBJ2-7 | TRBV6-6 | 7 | ASGGEQY
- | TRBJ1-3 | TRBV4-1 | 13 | ASRPSAGAGNTIY
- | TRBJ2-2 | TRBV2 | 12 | ASQLDRNTGELF
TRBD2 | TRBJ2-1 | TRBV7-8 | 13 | ASSWGTSVYNEQF
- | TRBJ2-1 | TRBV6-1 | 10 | ASSGISRLVF
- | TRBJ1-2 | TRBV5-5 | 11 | ASSLVQNYGYT
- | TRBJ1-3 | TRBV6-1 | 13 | ASSEDRDFGNTIY
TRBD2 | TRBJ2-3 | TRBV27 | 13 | ASSLGTSGGDTQY
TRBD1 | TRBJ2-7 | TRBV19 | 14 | ASSSRRGQILYEQY
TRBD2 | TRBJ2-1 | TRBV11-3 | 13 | ASSPGTSVYNEQF
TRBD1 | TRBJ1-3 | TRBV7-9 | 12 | ASSEWTGGNTIY
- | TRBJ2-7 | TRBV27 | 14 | ASSSTTFRQSYEQY
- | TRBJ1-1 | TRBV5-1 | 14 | ASSLANRAIGTEAF
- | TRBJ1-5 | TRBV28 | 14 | ASSFFSQGSNQPQH